Given below is one T cell receptor beta chain in context. No antigen is known for it. Germline CDR1 is MDHEN and CDR2 is SYDVKM. CDR3 length: 15 residues. The trim removed 5 bases at V and 3 bases at J, leaving 6 bases unmatched. Profiling relied on immunoSEQ multiplex PCR, and the TCRdb table lists in-frame clones only, not all of them. The sample lists 18,000 or so clones; about 80% were seen once. CD4+ T cells from unexposed donors were obtained before the COVID-19 pandemic (2011-2018). CD4+ T cells were isolated from the cells after 10 days of culture. PBMCs were plated at two million per well in IL-2-containing medium. This sample stems from a study of CD4 T cells in relation to SARS-CoV-2 and coronaviruses. Overall study results and limits: Pre-pandemic and post-infection samples never came from the same donor.

Sequenced material: CD4+ T cells from PBMCs, cultured in vitro. This receptor was identified in a human donor in good health. The chain recombines TRBV28 with TRBJ2-7; 11 nucleotides agree with TRBD1. CDR3 amino acids: CASSPPGTGGYEQYF. The CDR3 nucleotides read TGTGCCAGCAGTCCCCCCGGGACAGGGGGCTACGAGCAGTACTTC.